This T cell receptor (beta chain) was profiled in a study of early T cells in non-severe SARS-CoV-2 infection (dated by TCRdb to the early 2020s). Context from the whole study: TCR sequencing used bulk RNA from unsorted whole blood, so alpha and beta chains could not be paired. Broader findings and caveats from the paper: VDJdb matching was skewed toward anti-spike CD8 responses and likely underestimated virus-specific expansions by missing private and CD4 specificities.

V drops 1 base and J drops 0 bases, leaving 6 bases in between. Via the germline V gene (reference sequence), CDR1 is LGHDT and CDR2 YNNKEL. The CDR3 has 14 amino acids, counting the end cysteine and phenylalanine. CDR3 DNA is the only sequence kept; it has 42 bases, read in frame from the first base. Remarks on this clonotype: Its antigen is still unknown. No much larger clonotype is one base removed from it; base qualities were not supplied.

Library prep was done by 5' RACE. TCRdb names NextSeq 500 as the instrument used. The TCR library protocol attached unique molecular identifiers to individual cDNA molecules to correct for sequencing error and PCR bias. TCR alpha and beta chains were both sequenced, and the abundances of alpha and beta sequences in each sample were closely correlated with each other. For the original study's pipeline: Decombinator V4 was used to annotate the V gene, J gene and CDR3 of the TCR sequences. TCRs were defined as expanded if a significant change between any two time points was detected under a Poisson model with p below 0.0001. Abundances of TCRs were expressed as counts per million after normalisation to the total number of TCRs sequenced in each sample. MAIT TCRs were defined by TRAV1-2 paired with TRAJ12, TRAJ20 or TRAJ33, and iNKT TCRs by TRAV10 paired with TRAJ18. VDJdb, accessed on 1 November 2021, was searched for TCRs annotated for CMV, EBV and SARS-CoV-2, and TCRs annotated for more than one antigen were excluded. The public reads were reanalyzed by TCRdb: fastp trimming at Q25, MiXCR alignment, in-frame beta chains only. Every CDR3 protein is listed once, alongside the most common genes and DNA of its rows. The V and J calls here are based on TCRdb, not the publication. The sample profile shows around 76,000 distinct CDR3 sequences; about 11% of them were found once. Of the sample, roughly 4.7% falls within the top ten clones.

This was a case-control study nested in a cohort of healthcare workers in London, UK, who had nasopharyngeal swab PCR tests and blood samples taken every week. Healthcare workers were recruited between 23 and 31 March 2020, during the week of the UK lockdown, and were followed weekly for up to about 15 weeks. The rearrangement joined TRBV3-1 to TRBJ1-2, with no confident D gene call. This TCR derives from an adult who was a healthcare worker with PCR-confirmed SARS-CoV-2 infection or an uninfected control (not recorded which). Source material: whole blood. The DNA sequence is TGTGCCAGCAGCCAAGTGTCTGCTAACTATGGCTACACCTTC. Its translation is CASSQVSANYGYTF.